Sequencing of this TCR beta chain was carried out in a study of response to subunit inactivated influenza vaccine (dated by TCRdb to the late 2010s). For the wider study: Deep quantitative T cell receptor repertoire profiling was used in the study to track responses to a trivalent subunit inactivated influenza vaccine.

The library was generated by RT-PCR. The listed sequencing device is Illumina HiSeq 2500. TCRdb reanalyzed the raw reads on its own, using fastp at Q25 for trimming and MiXCR for clone calling, and kept in-frame beta chains. When rows share a CDR3 protein, they turn into one entry using the most common DNA and genes. The sample table lists hundreds of thousands of distinct CDR3 sequences, 16% of them with a count of one. Jointly, the top ten make up 2.5% to 3.5% of the sample. Study-level results and caveats: According to the authors, only a limited number of new T cells may be recruited by each seasonal influenza vaccination.

Trimming at the junction amounts to 6 bases on V and 1 base on J, and the germline ends lie 3 bases apart. CDR1 and CDR2 (MNHEY, SVGEGT) derive from the germline V gene. The CDR3, from cysteine to phenylalanine, totals 11 residues. Only CDR3 DNA remains: 33 bases, in frame from the first base. This clonotype has at least ten counts. The antigen this receptor binds is unknown. Base qualities were left out, and no much larger clone turns up one base away. Sequenced here: CD4+ T cells sorted from PBMCs, sampled around 25 months after vaccination. The TCR sequence derives from a man aged 50 to 75 who received an inactivated influenza vaccine. Donor details come from another sample of the same person, matched by shared clones. Rearrangement joined TRBV6-2 or TRBV6-3 to TRBJ1-1; the D gene remains uncertain. The CDR3 protein is CASSRNTEAFF. The DNA sequence is as follows: TGTGCCAGCAGCCGGAACACTGAAGCTTTCTTT.